Presented here are 18 T cell receptor beta chains from one specimen sequenced in a study of regulatory T cells in long-lasting Graves disease (dated by TCRdb to 2020 to 2022). The time point label corresponds to: newly diagnosed GD, antithyroid drugs for less than 3 months. RNA was extracted from PBMCs in TRIzol for both TCR sequencing and RNA sequencing. The library came from multiplex PCR. Data came from an Illumina HiSeq 4000. iRepertoire HTBI primers and Arm-PCR amplification of CDR3 regions were used to construct TCR beta libraries. In-frame beta chains were kept once TCRdb had trimmed the public reads at Q25 with fastp and called clones with MiXCR. Every entry covers one CDR3 protein and lists the most common genes and DNA from its rows. Here the sample has about 420,000 distinct CDR3 sequences; roughly 17% occur a single time. The top ten hold about 25% of the sample. These records were also assigned to another study, of T cells in Graves' hyperthyroidism and ophthalmopathy.

Source: peripheral blood mononuclear cells (PBMCs), taken at new diagnosis, from a patient treated with antithyroid drugs. Receptors originate from a woman aged 18-35 years with Graves disease. Donor details come from another sample of the same person, matched by shared clones.

This clonotype turned up a few times. V gene TRBV6-1 combines with J gene TRBJ2-1; D not resolved. The CDR3 contains 14 residues. Germline loops: CDR1 MNHNS, CDR2 SASEGT. V was pared by 3 bases and J by 7 bases, with 13 bases between. CDR3 coding DNA: TGTGCCAGCAGTGAGCGCGCCCAGAATAATGAGCAGTTCTTC. Translating gives CASSERAQNNEQFF.

This clonotype was counted at least ten times. Here the CDR3 DNA reads TGTGCCAGCAGCCAAGATAGTCTAGCAGATACGCAGTATTTT. It translates to CASSQDSLADTQYF. The V gene is TRBV3-1, the J gene TRBJ2-3; the D is unclear. This CDR3 region has 14 residues. V was trimmed by 0 bases and J by 4 bases, leaving 8 bases between them. CDR1 is LGHDT and CDR2 is YNNKEL in the germline V gene (reference sequence).

This clonotype turned up a few times. This sequence joins TRBV27 and TRBJ1-1; D is undetermined. Germline CDR1 reads MNHEY; CDR2 reads SMNVEV (reference sequence). The CDR3 is 15 amino acids. V lost 6 bases and J lost 0, with 14 bases in between. Here the CDR3 reads CASRQKAGLNTEAFF. The CDR3 DNA reads TGTGCCAGCAGACAAAAGGCCGGGCTGAACACTGAAGCTTTCTTT.

This clonotype has at least ten counts. This sequence joins TRBV12-3 or TRBV12-4 and TRBJ2-7, with TRBD2 matching over 10 bases. The length of the CDR3 is 16 residues. Trimming at V came to 6 bases and at J to 3 bases, leaving 11 bases not matched to a gene. The CDR3 region has the DNA TGTGCCAGCAGCTCTAGGACTAGCGGCCACCTCTACGAGCAGTACTTC. The encoded protein is CASSSRTSGHLYEQYF.

V gene TRBV10-3 combines with J gene TRBJ2-3; 9 nucleotides line up with TRBD1. This CDR3 has 16 amino acids. The trim removed 3 bases at V and 1 base at J, leaving 5 bases unmatched. Germline V gene lookup returns CDR1 ENHRY and CDR2 SYGVKD. The CDR3 sequence: CAISELTGGGTDTQYF. CDR3 coding DNA: TGTGCCATCAGTGAATTGACAGGGGGAGGCACAGATACGCAGTATTTT.

This clonotype has a count of ten or more. The J gene is TRBJ2-7, the V gene TRBV18, with TRBD1 matching 7 bases. The CDR3 has 13 amino acids. J lost 2 bases, V lost 6 bases, and 4 bases had no gene match. Germline V gene lookup returns CDR1 KGHSH and CDR2 LQKENI. The CDR3 DNA reads as TGTGCCAGCTCTCGAGGGACAGCCTACGAGCAGTACTTC. It encodes CASSRGTAYEQYF. Together with reference TRBV18 and TRBJ2-7, the CDR3 gives the full variable domain: NAGVMQNPRHLVRRRGQEARLRCSPMKGHSHVYWYRQLPEEGLKFMVYLQKENIIDESGMPKERFSAEFPKEGPSILRIQQVVRGDSAAYFCASSRGTAYEQYFGPGTRLTVT.

This clonotype appeared many times. The rearrangement uses TRBV28 and TRBJ2-7, with a weak D call TRBD2 (5 bases). From germline, CDR1 is MDHEN and CDR2 SYDVKM. CDR3 size: 15 residues. Trimming removed 5 bases from V and 7 bases from J, with 21 bases in between. In nucleotides, the CDR3 is TGTGCCAGCAGTCAAAGGGCTCTAGCTCGCCTAGAGCAGTACTTC. This codes for CASSQRALARLEQYF.

This clonotype has at least ten counts. V is TRBV11-3 and J is TRBJ2-7, with D perhaps matching TRBD2 (6 bases). With 1 base removed from V and 6 bases from J, the gap between germline ends came to 10 bases. This CDR3 spans 13 amino acids. Germline values: CDR1 SGHNT, CDR2 YENEEA. The CDR3 reads CASSLVRDGEQYF. DNA for the CDR3: TGTGCCAGCAGCTTAGTGCGGGATGGCGAGCAGTACTTC.

This clonotype was seen at least ten times. This chain connects TRBV7-2 to TRBJ2-3, with TRBD1 as a possible D gene (7 bases). Deletions cut 5 bases from V and 8 bases from J, with 14 bases between. The CDR3 loop spans 13 amino acids. The germline gives CDR1 SGHTA, CDR2 FQGNSA. CDR3 loop: CASSPNRGGTQYF. The CDR3 region has the DNA TGTGCCAGCAGCCCCAACAGGGGAGGTACGCAGTATTTT.

This clonotype came up a few times. The J gene is TRBJ2-1, the V gene TRBV5-1; 9 bases map to TRBD1. V lost 7 bases to trimming and J lost 4 bases; unmatched junction nucleotides: 6. The germline V gene has CDR1 SGHRS and CDR2 YFSETQ. The CDR3 extends over 14 amino acids. The CDR3 coding sequence is TGCGCCAGCGTACCGGGACAGGGTTACAATGAGCAGTTCTTC. Protein product: CASVPGQGYNEQFF.

Many counts were recorded for this clonotype. The rearrangement uses TRBV7-2 and TRBJ1-5, with unresolved D. Trimming removed 7 bases at V and 2 bases at J, with 12 bases between. The V gene's germline CDR1 is SGHTA and CDR2 FQGNSA. The CDR3 consists of 14 residues. CDR3 in amino acids: CASTFRVGNQPQHF. The CDR3 bases are TGTGCCAGCACCTTTCGGGTCGGCAATCAGCCCCAGCATTTT.

This chain joins TRBV7-2 and TRBJ2-2; TRBD2 agrees at 9 bases. The CDR3 contains 17 residues. V shed 1 base, J shed 0 bases, and the junction held 3 bases outside the gene matches. Germline V lookup: CDR1 SGHTA, CDR2 FQGNSA. The CDR3 coding sequence is TGTGCCAGCAGCTTAGACTCTAGCGGGGCGAACACCGGGGAGCTGTTTTTT. It is translated as CASSLDSSGANTGELFF.

This clonotype was recorded at least ten times. For the CDR3, the DNA is TGTGCCAGCAGCTTAAGAATGTCGGGAGGTTACAATGAGCAGTTCTTC. Residues: CASSLRMSGGYNEQFF. This sequence joins TRBV7-3 and TRBJ2-1; 7 bases match TRBD2. The CDR3 runs 16 residues. Germline V lookup: CDR1 SGHTA, CDR2 FQGTGA. The ends lost 1 base at V and 4 bases at J; junction bases unmatched: 7.

The chain links TRBV15 to TRBJ2-7; TRBD2 is a possible D gene (5 bases). Trimming removed 0 bases from V and 1 base from J, with 10 bases in between. Germline V gene sequence: CDR1 LNHNV, CDR2 YYDKDF (reference sequence). There are 15 residues in the CDR3. CDR3 bases: TGTGCCACCAGCAGAGAGCGGGCCCGATCCTACGAGCAGTACTTC. As protein: CATSRERARSYEQYF. The full variable domain, with the rest looked up from reference TRBV15 and TRBJ2-7, is DAMVIQNPRYQVTQFGKPVTLSCSQTLNHNVMYWYQQKSSQAPKLLFHYYDKDFNNEADTPDNFQSRRPNTSFCFLDIRSPGLGDTAMYLCATSRERARSYEQYFGPGTRLTVT.

V gene TRBV25-1 combines with J gene TRBJ2-7; 10 bases match TRBD1. Per germline, CDR1 MGHDK and CDR2 SYGVNS. With 4 bases clipped from V and 5 bases from J, the junction kept 5 bases outside the gene matches. This CDR3 has 14 amino acids. DNA of the CDR3: TGTGCCAGCAGTGGGCGGGGGACAGGGGACGAGCAGTACTTC. This translates into CASSGRGTGDEQYF.

This clonotype was counted many times. The chain combines TRBV10-3 with TRBJ2-7; 7 nucleotides align to TRBD2. The CDR3 is made up of 17 amino acids. Germline V gene data show CDR1 as ENHRY and CDR2 as SYGVKD. With 0 bases clipped from V and 1 base from J, the junction kept 9 bases outside the gene matches. The CDR3 DNA is TGTGCCATCAGTGAGTCGAGAGATGCTAGCGGATCCTACGAGCAGTACTTC. It codes for CAISESRDASGSYEQYF.

This clonotype turned up a few times. The V call is TRBV9, the J call TRBJ1-2; 12 positions match TRBD1. With V trimmed by 3 bases and J by 4 bases, 16 bases remained unmatched. Germline CDR1 is SGDLS and CDR2 is YYNGEE. The length of the CDR3 is 19 residues. CDR3 loop: CASSEHRGTGGRSIYGYTF. In nucleotides, the CDR3 is TGTGCCAGCAGCGAACATAGGGGGACAGGGGGCCGTAGTATCTATGGCTACACCTTC.

This clonotype was recorded many times. The gene calls are TRBV14 and TRBJ2-3; no reliable D call. Germline values: CDR1 SGHDN, CDR2 FVKESK. The CDR3 is 15 amino acids. Trimming took off 0 bases at V and 2 bases at J, with 9 bases between the two ends. CDR3 coding DNA: TGTGCCAGCAGCCAAGAAAGACATGTCACAGATACGCAGTATTTT. Translating it yields CASSQERHVTDTQYF. Complete variable domain (other parts from reference TRBV14 and TRBJ2-3): EAGVTQFPSHSVIEKGQTVTLRCDPISGHDNLYWYRRVMGKEIKFLLHFVKESKQDESGMPNNRFLAERTGGTYSTLKVQPAELEDSGVYFCASSQERHVTDTQYFGPGTRLTVL.